The rows below give T cell receptor beta chains drawn from one sample of a study of blood T cell repertoires in COVID-19. Using immunoSEQ multiplex PCR, the repertoire was profiled, and TCRdb retains in-frame clones only, with some absent. Here the sample spans 250,000 or so clones, about 87% being singletons. The sample consisted of peripheral blood. The receptors stem from a woman between 25 and 40 years old with COVID-19, enrolled during active disease. The CDR3 runs from the conserved cysteine through the conserved F or W. Fields, in order: clone size, V gene, J gene, D gene, CDR3 protein, CDR3 DNA. D genes are given only for firm matches. The size of a clone is reported for some rows only, either as once, few or many, or as a class for expanded clones.

>NA|TRBV19|TRBJ1-5|NA
CASSIGHLNQPQHF
TGTGCCAGTAGTATAGGGCACCTCAATCAGCCCCAGCATTTT
>NA|TRBV3-1/TRBV3-2|TRBJ1-6|NA
CASSQIHPGSIYNSPLHF
TGTGCCAGCAGCCAAATTCACCCGGGGTCTATTTATAATTCACCCCTCCACTTT
>NA|TRBV19|TRBJ1-4|NA
CASSNPRGVNEKLFF
TGTGCCAGTAGTAACCCCAGGGGCGTAAATGAAAAACTGTTTTTT
>NA|TRBV6-5|TRBJ2-7|NA
CASSYGHEQYF
TGTGCCAGCAGTTACGGGCACGAGCAGTACTTC
>NA|TRBV4-3|TRBJ1-2|TRBD1
CASSQSGQGADYGYTF
TGCGCCAGCAGCCAATCGGGACAGGGGGCGGACTATGGCTACACCTTC
>once|TRBV6-5|TRBJ2-3|NA
CASSYDGAGTQYF
TGTGCCAGCAGTTATGACGGTGCGGGTACGCAGTATTTT
>NA|TRBV10-1|TRBJ1-6|NA
CASSEFAGQLSPPLHF
TGCGCCAGCAGTGAATTTGCAGGGCAACTCTCCCCCCCCCTCCACTTT
>NA|TRBV5-8|TRBJ1-6|NA
CASSLVAVNSPLHF
TGTGCCAGCAGCTTGGTGGCAGTCAATTCACCCCTCCACTTT
>once|TRBV19|TRBJ2-3|TRBD2
CASKTRGGALSTDTQYF
TGTGCCAGTAAAACGCGGGGGGGAGCCTTGAGCACAGATACGCAGTATTTT
>NA|TRBV28|TRBJ1-1|NA
CASSISREAFF
TGTGCCAGCAGCATCAGTCGTGAAGCTTTCTTT
>NA|TRBV7-2|TRBJ2-1|NA
CASSLGWREYNEQFF
TGTGCCAGCAGCTTAGGTTGGAGGGAATACAATGAGCAGTTCTTC
>NA|TRBV10-2|TRBJ2-7|NA
CASSVGRGHEQYF
TGCGCCAGCAGTGTGGGCAGGGGCCACGAGCAGTACTTC
>NA|TRBV7-8|TRBJ2-1|NA
CASSLLTGLRYNEQFF
TGTGCCAGCAGCCTACTTACGGGACTCCGCTACAATGAGCAGTTCTTC